This T cell receptor beta chain is drawn from a study of T-cell reconstitution after alpha-beta-depleted transplantation in children. Deletions cut 0 bases from V and 3 bases from J, with 3 bases between. The germline gives CDR1 GTSNPN, CDR2 SVGIG (reference sequence). The CDR3 totals 12 residues. Unique molecular identifiers tagged the TCRbeta library. MiXCR, applied by TCRdb to the PCR reads, yields one record per CDR3 protein. Among about 610,000 distinct CDR3 sequences listed, roughly 10% were seen once. Ten or more counts support this clonotype. The V gene is TRBV30, the J gene TRBJ2-1; no definite D call. This TCR came from a human donor who donated a stem cell graft to a child with acute myeloid leukemia. Source: PBMCs from the stem cell graft donor, taken from the stem cell graft. The CDR3 DNA reads as TGTGCCTGGAGTGTACTCTACAATGAGCAGTTCTTC. It specifies CAWSVLYNEQFF.